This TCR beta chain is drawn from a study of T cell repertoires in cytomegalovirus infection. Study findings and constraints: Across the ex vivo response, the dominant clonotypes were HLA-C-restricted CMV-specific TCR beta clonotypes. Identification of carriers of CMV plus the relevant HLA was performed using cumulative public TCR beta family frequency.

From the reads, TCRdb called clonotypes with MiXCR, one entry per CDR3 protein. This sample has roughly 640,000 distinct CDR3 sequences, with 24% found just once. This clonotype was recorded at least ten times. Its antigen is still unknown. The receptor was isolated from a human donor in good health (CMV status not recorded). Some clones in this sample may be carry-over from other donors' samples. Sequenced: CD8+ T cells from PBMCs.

The CDR3 region is CASSYSGRAHGNEQFF. The CDR3 bases are TGTGCCAGCAGTTACTCGGGAAGGGCCCATGGTAATGAGCAGTTCTTC. The rearrangement links TRBV6-2 or TRBV6-3 to TRBJ2-1; D is unclear. V was shortened by 0 bases and J by 7 bases, with 16 bases between the two germline ends. This CDR3 spans 16 amino acids. CDR1 is MNHEY, CDR2 SVGEGT, per germline.